This TCR beta chain was captured in a study of post-analysis software for immune sequencing data. Overall study: Progressive-relapsing, secondary progressive and relapsing-remitting multiple sclerosis were among the disease courses included. Points from the study as a whole: Normalized Chao1 diversity was significantly reduced in patients versus controls. By F measure, strong co-clustering occurred among samples prepared in the same batch.

The authors incorporated unique molecular identifiers into the TCR beta cDNA libraries. It was from approximately 0.91 to 9.4 million T cells that approximately 500,000 cDNA molecules came. MiXCR, run by TCRdb on the PCR reads, gives a single entry per CDR3 protein. The data hold roughly 650,000 distinct CDR3 sequences, with approximately 60% observed a single time. Notes on this clonotype: As yet, its antigen is unknown.

Material: blood. The origin of this receptor is a girl aged 2 to 9 with multiple sclerosis.

This CDR3 is CASSFTGQDGYTF. The CDR3 DNA sequence: TGTGCCAGCAGTTTTACGGGACAGGATGGCTACACCTTC. V gene TRBV27 combines with J gene TRBJ1-2, with 8 positions matching TRBD1. This CDR3 spans 13 amino acids. The germline V gene has CDR1 MNHEY and CDR2 SMNVEV (reference sequence). J gave up 6 bases and V 3 bases, and 3 bases lay outside the gene matches.